The clone carrying this T cell receptor beta chain was recorded at least ten times. V lost 2 bases and J 3 bases, leaving 10 bases between the germline ends. The CDR3 extends over 15 amino acids. Germline CDR1 reads LGHNA; CDR2 reads YSLEER. A single record per CDR3 protein comes from TCRdb applying MiXCR to the RT-PCR reads. The sample lists fewer than 800,000 distinct CDR3 sequences, approximately 15% occurring once. The sequenced sample consisted of memory CD4+ T cells from blood. The chain uses TRBV4-3 and TRBJ2-2; no clear D. The clonotype originates from a female donor in good health, serving as a healthy control. The CDR3 DNA follows: TGCGCCAGCAGCCAAACCTGGGCCGACACCGGGGAGCTGTTTTTT. Translated: CASSQTWADTGELFF.